This T cell receptor beta chain derives from a study of identical twins. General study points: Conclusions relied on cross-sectional statistical analysis, not following the same donors. For zero-insertion analyses, partial confounding could come from invariant MAIT and iNKT cells. With beta out-of-frame sequences, excess sharing by twins was weaker.

TCRdb passed the 5' RACE reads through MiXCR, listing each CDR3 protein once. The data show 650,000 to 800,000 distinct CDR3 sequences, 8% to 9% seen once. About this clonotype itself: Its matching antigen is unknown. A much larger clone lies a single base off, so this may be a read error.

Trimming took 2 bases from V and 1 from J; bases not matched to a gene: 3. CDR3 length: 15 residues. The germline V gene encodes CDR1 SGHAT and CDR2 FQDESV (reference sequence). The same data also contributed to another study, on yellow fever vaccine responses in identical twins.

This receptor was taken from a woman aged 18-29 years in good health. Sequenced sample: PBMCs. The chain combines TRBV11-1 with TRBJ2-7; 9 positions agree with TRBD2. The CDR3: CASSLSSGESYEQYF. CDR3 nucleotides: TGTGCCAGCAGCTTATCTAGCGGGGAGTCCTACGAGCAGTACTTC.